A selection of T cell receptor beta chains follows, all from one sample in a study of CD8 T cells in Susac syndrome. One entry per CDR3 protein results from TCRdb running MiXCR on the immunoSEQ multiplex PCR reads. The sample includes about 130,000 distinct CDR3 sequences, approximately 94% seen only once; the top ten take 0.1% to 0.15%. Sequenced sample: CD4+ T cells from PBMCs. The receptors originated from a human donor with multiple sclerosis. CDR3s include the opening cysteine and the closing phenylalanine or tryptophan. D genes are given only for firm matches. Clone sizes are given selectively: once, few, many, or a class where the clone is expanded.

j_call: TRBJ1-5
d_call: NA
clone_size: once
v_call: TRBV30
cdr3_aa: CAWSVWGVGNQPQHF
cdr3_nt: TGTGCCTGGAGTGTTTGGGGGGTTGGCAATCAGCCCCAGCATTTT

j_call: TRBJ2-5
d_call: NA
clone_size: few
v_call: TRBV7-2
cdr3_aa: CASSTAVVQYF
cdr3_nt: TGTGCCAGCAGCACCGCGGTGGTCCAGTACTTC

j_call: TRBJ2-1
d_call: TRBD1
clone_size: few
v_call: TRBV5-1
cdr3_aa: CASSPGTGGNEQFF
cdr3_nt: TGCGCCAGCAGCCCTGGGACAGGGGGCAATGAGCAGTTCTTC

j_call: TRBJ1-5
d_call: NA
clone_size: NA
v_call: TRBV19
cdr3_aa: CASINHLGPQHF
cdr3_nt: TGTGCCAGTATAAATCATCTCGGGCCCCAGCATTTT

j_call: TRBJ2-5
d_call: TRBD2
clone_size: NA
v_call: TRBV6-6
cdr3_aa: CASSLRLAGGPETQYF
cdr3_nt: TGTGCCAGCAGTCTTCGACTAGCGGGAGGGCCGGAGACCCAGTACTTC

j_call: TRBJ1-1
d_call: TRBD1
clone_size: NA
v_call: TRBV27
cdr3_aa: CASSLGTGYGNTEAFF
cdr3_nt: TGTGCCAGCAGTTTGGGGACAGGGTACGGGAACACTGAAGCTTTCTTT

j_call: TRBJ1-4
d_call: NA
clone_size: NA
v_call: TRBV6-5
cdr3_aa: CASSPVRRANEKLFF
cdr3_nt: TGTGCCAGCAGCCCGGTTAGGAGGGCTAATGAAAAACTGTTTTTT

j_call: TRBJ1-6
d_call: NA
clone_size: NA
v_call: TRBV3-1
cdr3_aa: CASSQGRVGSTLHF
cdr3_nt: TGTGCCAGCAGCCAAGGAAGGGTGGGAAGCACCCTCCACTTT

j_call: TRBJ1-2
d_call: NA
clone_size: NA
v_call: TRBV19
cdr3_aa: CASSTWTSGGYTF
cdr3_nt: TGTGCCAGTAGTACGTGGACATCAGGTGGCTACACCTTC

j_call: TRBJ2-2
d_call: NA
clone_size: NA
v_call: TRBV5-1
cdr3_aa: CASSLDGTGELFF
cdr3_nt: TGCGCCAGCAGCTTGGATGGCACCGGGGAGCTGTTTTTT

j_call: TRBJ1-2
d_call: NA
clone_size: NA
v_call: TRBV12-3/TRBV12-4
cdr3_aa: CASNSRPNYGYTF
cdr3_nt: TGTGCCAGCAACTCCAGGCCGAACTATGGCTACACCTTC

j_call: TRBJ2-7
d_call: NA
clone_size: NA
v_call: TRBV19
cdr3_aa: CASSTSAGESYEQYF
cdr3_nt: TGTGCCAGTAGTACTTCGGCAGGGGAGTCCTACGAGCAGTACTTC

j_call: TRBJ1-2
d_call: TRBD1
clone_size: NA
v_call: TRBV29-1
cdr3_aa: CSGGTGSSGYTF
cdr3_nt: TGCAGCGGGGGGACAGGGTCGTCTGGCTACACCTTC

j_call: TRBJ1-5
d_call: NA
clone_size: NA
v_call: TRBV7-9
cdr3_aa: CASSSDLSNQPQHF
cdr3_nt: TGTGCCAGCAGCTCCGACCTTAGCAATCAGCCCCAGCATTTT

j_call: TRBJ1-1
d_call: NA
clone_size: once
v_call: TRBV7-8
cdr3_aa: CASSTSQRQIEAFF
cdr3_nt: TGTGCCAGCAGCACCTCCCAGAGACAGATTGAAGCTTTCTTT

j_call: TRBJ1-1
d_call: NA
clone_size: NA
v_call: TRBV5-4
cdr3_aa: CASSLATGAGTEAFF
cdr3_nt: TGTGCCAGCAGCTTAGCTACGGGGGCGGGAACTGAAGCTTTCTTT

j_call: TRBJ2-2
d_call: NA
clone_size: NA
v_call: TRBV20-1
cdr3_aa: CSASSGLGRDTGELFF
cdr3_nt: TGCAGTGCTAGTTCCGGCCTCGGACGGGACACCGGGGAGCTGTTTTTT

j_call: TRBJ1-1
d_call: NA
clone_size: NA
v_call: TRBV4-3
cdr3_aa: CASSQVPERGEAFF
cdr3_nt: TGCGCCAGCAGCCAAGTTCCGGAACGTGGTGAAGCTTTCTTT

j_call: TRBJ1-1
d_call: NA
clone_size: NA
v_call: TRBV4-2
cdr3_aa: CASSQAPEGDTEAFF
cdr3_nt: TGTGCCAGCAGCCAAGCTCCGGAGGGGGACACTGAAGCTTTCTTT

j_call: TRBJ1-1
d_call: NA
clone_size: NA
v_call: TRBV12-3/TRBV12-4
cdr3_aa: CASSLSPGVTGILNTEAFF
cdr3_nt: TGTGCCAGCAGTTTATCCCCCGGGGTAACAGGGATTCTGAACACTGAAGCTTTCTTT

j_call: TRBJ2-7
d_call: NA
clone_size: NA
v_call: TRBV7-8
cdr3_aa: CASSWRAIGYEQYF
cdr3_nt: TGTGCCAGCAGTTGGAGGGCGATCGGCTACGAGCAGTACTTC

j_call: TRBJ2-4
d_call: NA
clone_size: NA
v_call: TRBV29-1
cdr3_aa: CSVWQGGNIQYF
cdr3_nt: TGCAGCGTTTGGCAGGGGGGAAACATTCAGTACTTC

j_call: TRBJ1-2
d_call: NA
clone_size: NA
v_call: TRBV5-1
cdr3_aa: CASSGAEVDGYTF
cdr3_nt: TGCGCCAGCAGCGGCGCCGAGGTCGATGGCTACACCTTC

j_call: TRBJ2-2
d_call: TRBD2
clone_size: NA
v_call: TRBV29-1
cdr3_aa: CSASGGPNTGELFF
cdr3_nt: TGCAGCGCCAGCGGGGGGCCCAACACCGGGGAGCTGTTTTTT

j_call: TRBJ2-1
d_call: TRBD2
clone_size: NA
v_call: TRBV9
cdr3_aa: CASSVGVAGVNEQFF
cdr3_nt: TGTGCCAGCAGCGTAGGAGTAGCGGGAGTGAATGAGCAGTTCTTC

j_call: TRBJ1-1
d_call: TRBD1
clone_size: NA
v_call: TRBV7-2
cdr3_aa: CASSFGTGNTEAFF
cdr3_nt: TGTGCCAGCAGCTTCGGGACAGGGAACACTGAAGCTTTCTTT

j_call: TRBJ2-4
d_call: NA
clone_size: NA
v_call: TRBV5-1
cdr3_aa: CASSAGTSISNIQYF
cdr3_nt: TGCGCCAGCAGCGCCGGGACCTCCATCTCTAACATTCAGTACTTC

j_call: TRBJ1-5
d_call: NA
clone_size: NA
v_call: TRBV6-2/TRBV6-3
cdr3_aa: CASSYHREKSNQPQHF
cdr3_nt: TGTGCCAGCAGTTACCACAGGGAGAAAAGCAATCAGCCCCAGCATTTT

j_call: TRBJ2-7
d_call: NA
clone_size: NA
v_call: TRBV27
cdr3_aa: CASSLSLGGEQYF
cdr3_nt: TGTGCCAGCAGTTTATCTTTAGGGGGCGAGCAGTACTTC

j_call: TRBJ2-2
d_call: NA
clone_size: NA
v_call: TRBV5-4
cdr3_aa: CASSFLYPGPKNTGELFF
cdr3_nt: TGTGCCAGCAGCTTCTTGTACCCGGGACCGAAGAACACCGGGGAGCTGTTTTTT

j_call: TRBJ1-1
d_call: NA
clone_size: once
v_call: TRBV6-2/TRBV6-3
cdr3_aa: CASSYSGRRMNTEAFF
cdr3_nt: TGTGCCAGCAGTTACTCGGGACGGAGGATGAACACTGAAGCTTTCTTT

j_call: TRBJ2-2
d_call: TRBD1
clone_size: once
v_call: TRBV9
cdr3_aa: CASSILTGGSYTGELFF
cdr3_nt: TGTGCCAGCAGCATACTGACAGGGGGCTCTTACACCGGGGAGCTGTTTTTT

j_call: TRBJ2-1
d_call: TRBD2
clone_size: once
v_call: TRBV29-1
cdr3_aa: CSVVPSGSYGTYNEQFF
cdr3_nt: TGCAGCGTTGTACCCAGCGGGAGTTACGGGACCTACAATGAGCAGTTCTTC

j_call: TRBJ1-2
d_call: NA
clone_size: NA
v_call: TRBV24-1
cdr3_aa: CATSALLPRQYRGYTF
cdr3_nt: TGTGCCACCAGTGCCCTCCTGCCCCGACAGTACCGCGGCTACACCTTC

j_call: TRBJ1-4
d_call: NA
clone_size: NA
v_call: TRBV4-3
cdr3_aa: CASSPGRDEKLFF
cdr3_nt: TGCGCCAGCAGCCCGGGACGGGACGAAAAACTGTTTTTT

j_call: TRBJ2-3
d_call: NA
clone_size: NA
v_call: TRBV6-5
cdr3_aa: CASSYGGSTDTQYF
cdr3_nt: TGTGCCAGCAGTTACGGCGGGAGCACAGATACGCAGTATTTT

j_call: TRBJ2-7
d_call: NA
clone_size: NA
v_call: TRBV25-1
cdr3_aa: CASSSRRYEQYF
cdr3_nt: TGTGCCAGCTCTTCCAGGCGCTACGAGCAGTACTTC

j_call: TRBJ2-5
d_call: NA
clone_size: once
v_call: TRBV7-2
cdr3_aa: CASRRSSETQYF
cdr3_nt: TGTGCCAGCAGACGGAGCTCCGAGACCCAGTACTTC

j_call: TRBJ1-2
d_call: TRBD1
clone_size: NA
v_call: TRBV12-3/TRBV12-4
cdr3_aa: CASSTRQGDYGYTF
cdr3_nt: TGTGCCAGCAGTACCCGACAGGGCGACTATGGCTACACCTTC

j_call: TRBJ2-3
d_call: TRBD1
clone_size: once
v_call: TRBV7-7
cdr3_aa: CASSLGDSSTDTQYF
cdr3_nt: TGTGCTAGCAGCCTCGGGGACAGTAGCACAGATACGCAGTATTTT

j_call: TRBJ1-1
d_call: NA
clone_size: NA
v_call: TRBV12-3/TRBV12-4
cdr3_aa: CASSLRSSDTEAFF
cdr3_nt: TGTGCCAGCAGTTTGCGGTCTTCGGACACTGAAGCTTTCTTT

j_call: TRBJ1-1
d_call: NA
clone_size: NA
v_call: TRBV5-4
cdr3_aa: CASHPRFAAEAFF
cdr3_nt: TGTGCCAGCCACCCCAGGTTTGCGGCTGAAGCTTTCTTT

j_call: TRBJ1-1
d_call: NA
clone_size: NA
v_call: TRBV12-3/TRBV12-4
cdr3_aa: CASSYRDLGGAFF
cdr3_nt: TGTGCCAGCAGTTACCGGGACCTTGGGGGAGCTTTCTTT

j_call: TRBJ2-1
d_call: TRBD1
clone_size: NA
v_call: TRBV28
cdr3_aa: CASSRGLSYNEQFF
cdr3_nt: TGTGCCAGCAGCAGGGGGCTGTCCTACAATGAGCAGTTCTTC

j_call: TRBJ1-5
d_call: TRBD1
clone_size: NA
v_call: TRBV20-1
cdr3_aa: CSARKGQSFQPQHF
cdr3_nt: TGCAGTGCTAGAAAGGGACAGTCTTTTCAGCCCCAGCATTTT